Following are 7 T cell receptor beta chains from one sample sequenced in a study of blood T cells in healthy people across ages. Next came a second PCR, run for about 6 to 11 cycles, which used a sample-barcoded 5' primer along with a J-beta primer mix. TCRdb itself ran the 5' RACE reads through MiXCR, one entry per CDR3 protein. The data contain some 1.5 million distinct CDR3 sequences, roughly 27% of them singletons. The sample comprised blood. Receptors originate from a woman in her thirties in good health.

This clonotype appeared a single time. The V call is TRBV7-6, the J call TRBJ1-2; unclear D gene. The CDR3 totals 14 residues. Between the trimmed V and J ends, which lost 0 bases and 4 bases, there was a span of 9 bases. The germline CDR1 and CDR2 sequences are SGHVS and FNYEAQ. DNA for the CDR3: TGTGCCAGCAGCTTAGCAGAAGGGTTCTATGGCTACACCTTC. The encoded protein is CASSLAEGFYGYTF. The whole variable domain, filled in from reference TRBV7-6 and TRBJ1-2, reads GAGVSQSPRYKVTKRGQDVALRCDPISGHVSLYWYRQALGQGPEFLTYFNYEAQQDKSGLPNDRFSAERPEGSISTLTIQRTEQRDSAMYRCASSLAEGFYGYTFGSGTRLTVV.

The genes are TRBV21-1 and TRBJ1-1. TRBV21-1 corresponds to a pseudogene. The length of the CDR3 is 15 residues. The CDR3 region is CALGLNQPNNTEAFF. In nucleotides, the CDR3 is TGTGCCCTAGGGCTGAACCAGCCGAATAACACTGAAGCTTTCTTT.

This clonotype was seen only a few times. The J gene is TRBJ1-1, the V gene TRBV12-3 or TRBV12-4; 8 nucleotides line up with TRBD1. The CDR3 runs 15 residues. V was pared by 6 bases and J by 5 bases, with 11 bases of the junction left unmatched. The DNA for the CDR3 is TGTGCCAGCAGGGATAGACAGGGGACCGGGACTGAAGCTTTCTTT. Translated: CASRDRQGTGTEAFF.

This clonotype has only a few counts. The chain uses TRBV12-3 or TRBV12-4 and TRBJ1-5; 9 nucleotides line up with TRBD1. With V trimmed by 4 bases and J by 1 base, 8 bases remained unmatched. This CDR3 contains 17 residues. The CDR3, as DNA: TGTGCCAGCAGTTCGGGACAGGGCTCGTGGAGCAATCAGCCCCAGCATTTT. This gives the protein CASSSGQGSWSNQPQHF.

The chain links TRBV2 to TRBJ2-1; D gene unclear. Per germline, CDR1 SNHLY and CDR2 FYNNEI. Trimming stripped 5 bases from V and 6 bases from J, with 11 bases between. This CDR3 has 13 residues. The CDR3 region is CASSHQTPNEQFF. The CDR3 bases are TGTGCCAGCAGTCATCAGACACCCAATGAGCAGTTCTTC. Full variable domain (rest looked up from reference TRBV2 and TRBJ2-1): EPEVTQTPSHQVTQMGQEVILRCVPISNHLYFYWYRQILGQKVEFLVSFYNNEISEKSEIFDDQFSVERPDGSNFTLKIRSTKLEDSAMYFCASSHQTPNEQFFGPGTRLTVL.

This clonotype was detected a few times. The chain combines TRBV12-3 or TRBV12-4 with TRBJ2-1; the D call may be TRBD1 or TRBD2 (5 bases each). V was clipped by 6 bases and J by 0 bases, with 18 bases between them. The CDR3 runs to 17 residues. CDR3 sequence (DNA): TGTGCCAGCAGCCCCGGGACCCTCAAGAGCTCCTACAATGAGCAGTTCTTC. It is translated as CASSPGTLKSSYNEQFF.

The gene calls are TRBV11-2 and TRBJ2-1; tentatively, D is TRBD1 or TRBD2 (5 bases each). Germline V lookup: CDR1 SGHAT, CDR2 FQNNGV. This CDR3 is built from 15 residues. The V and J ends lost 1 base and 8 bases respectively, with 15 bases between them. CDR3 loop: CASSLGSSLGDEQFF. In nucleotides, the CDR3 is TGTGCCAGCAGCTTAGGATCCAGCCTGGGGGATGAGCAGTTCTTC.